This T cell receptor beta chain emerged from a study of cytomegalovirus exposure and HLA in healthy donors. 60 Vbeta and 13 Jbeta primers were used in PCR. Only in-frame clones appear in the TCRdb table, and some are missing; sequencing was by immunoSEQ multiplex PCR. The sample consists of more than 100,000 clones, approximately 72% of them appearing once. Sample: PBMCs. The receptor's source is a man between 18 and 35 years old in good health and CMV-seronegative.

CDR3 amino acids: CASSQSYRANQPQHF. As DNA, the CDR3 is TGTGCCAGCAGCCAATCCTACAGGGCCAATCAGCCCCAGCATTTT. The chain recombines TRBV5-6 with TRBJ1-5; D possibly corresponds to TRBD1 (6 bases). Germline V gene data show CDR1 as SGHDT and CDR2 as YYEEEE. The CDR3 sequence is 15 residues long. Trimming pared 4 bases from V and 3 bases from J, leaving 14 bases between.